Below are 8 T cell receptor beta chains sequenced from a single sample in a study of identical twins. TCRdb called the 5' RACE reads again in MiXCR, with one record for every CDR3 protein. The data hold 600,000 to 700,000 distinct CDR3 sequences, with around 20% observed a single time. The sample was also linked to a second study, of T cells expressing NK-cell markers.

Material for sequencing was PBMCs. The receptor source for this set is a woman between 18 and 29 years old in good health.

This clonotype was picked up many times. The chain couples TRBV20-1 to TRBJ1-5, with TRBD1 matching 8 bases. Germline lookup yields CDR1 DFQATT and CDR2 SNEGSKA (reference sequence). The CDR3 totals 14 residues. The V gene end was trimmed by 4 bases and the J gene end by 1 base; junction bases not matched to a gene: 3. CDR3 amino acids: CSATGTGSNQPQHF. The CDR3 region has the DNA TGCAGTGCTACCGGGACAGGAAGCAATCAGCCCCAGCATTTT.

The V and J genes are TRBV28 and TRBJ2-6; maybe TRBD1 (5 bases). Germline V gives CDR1 MDHEN, CDR2 SYDVKM. The CDR3 runs to 16 residues. V was trimmed by 5 bases and J by 0 bases, leaving 11 bases between them. The chain's CDR3 is CASSPYRSSGANVLTF. The CDR3 DNA reads TGTGCCAGCAGTCCATACAGGAGCTCTGGGGCCAACGTCCTGACTTTC.

The chain has TRBV7-2 and TRBJ2-7; D gene ambiguous. Trimming removed 5 bases from V and 7 bases from J, with 12 bases in between. CDR1 is SGHTA, CDR2 FQGNSA, per germline. The CDR3 has 12 amino acids. The CDR3 spells CASSKGPWEQYF. As DNA, the CDR3 is TGTGCCAGCAGCAAAGGGCCGTGGGAGCAGTACTTC.

V and J are TRBV7-2 and TRBJ2-7; perhaps TRBD1 as D (6 bases). CDR3 length: 13 amino acids. Per germline, CDR1 SGHTA and CDR2 FQGNSA. V was clipped by 4 bases and J by 4 bases, with 11 bases between them. CDR3 DNA sequence: TGTGCCAGCAGCTCGAAACAGGGTTACGAGCAGTACTTC. Amino acids: CASSSKQGYEQYF.

This chain joins TRBV12-3 or TRBV12-4 and TRBJ2-1, with 11 bases identical to TRBD2. The J segment lost 6 bases and the V segment lost 5 bases, leaving 9 bases of the junction unmatched. This CDR3 region has 16 residues. The chain's CDR3 is CASSRGTSGGGNEQFF. The DNA of the CDR3 is TGTGCCAGCAGTCGTGGGACTAGCGGAGGGGGCAATGAGCAGTTCTTC.

In its sample, this clonotype was seen a few times. V and J are TRBV27 and TRBJ2-2; 8 bases map to TRBD1. Germline CDR1 MNHEY, CDR2 SMNVEV (reference sequence). Trimming cost V 5 bases and J 7 bases; bases outside gene matches: 9. The CDR3 totals 15 residues. CDR3 amino acids: CASSPWTGRIGELFF. The DNA for the CDR3 is TGTGCCAGCAGTCCCTGGACAGGGCGAATCGGGGAGCTGTTTTTT.

This clonotype was counted a few times. The gene calls are TRBV9 and TRBJ2-1; perhaps D is TRBD1 or TRBD2 (5 bases each). This CDR3 contains 16 residues. Trimming left V 4 bases short and J 5 bases short, with 19 bases between. CDR1 is SGDLS, CDR2 YYNGEE, per germline. Here the CDR3 reads CASSSRAGTGDNEQFF. The CDR3 DNA follows: TGTGCCAGCAGCTCCAGAGCCGGGACGGGTGACAATGAGCAGTTCTTC. Complete variable domain (other parts from reference TRBV9 and TRBJ2-1): DSGVTQTPKHLITATGQRVTLRCSPRSGDLSVYWYQQSLDQGLQFLIQYYNGEERAKGNILERFSAQQFPDLHSELNLSSLELGDSALYFCASSSRAGTGDNEQFFGPGTRLTVL.

This clonotype appeared many times. This sequence joins TRBV29-1 and TRBJ2-6; D might be TRBD2 (5 bases). The CDR3 has 13 amino acids. V dropped 8 bases and J dropped 4 bases, with 12 bases sitting between them. The germline gives CDR1 SQVTM, CDR2 ANQGSEA. CDR3 nucleotides: TGCAGCACTCGGGGTTCCGGGGCCAACGTCCTGACTTTC. It specifies CSTRGSGANVLTF.